This TCR beta chain derives from a study of cytomegalovirus exposure and HLA in healthy donors (dated 2017 in TCRdb). With regard to the full study: An earlier analysis of approximately 640 of the donors reported roughly 300 Gb of sequence data and around 120 million unique TCR beta sequences from about 200 million T cells. Roughly 300 gigabases of sequencing data and approximately 84 million unique TCR sequences were included in an early release covering 550 to 650 HLA-typed donors. The genetic ancestry cluster associated with self-reported Caucasian donors included around 76% of the roughly 400 genotyped donors. The study aimed to test whether signatures of past pathogen exposure could be identified by cataloging public T cell receptors. The study used immunosequencing to profile the T cell repertoires of 670 or so subjects and linked those repertoires to cytomegalovirus serostatus. Besides the first cohort of roughly 640 subjects, a separate validation cohort made up of 120 different subjects was used. To predict cytomegalovirus infection status, the study combined high-throughput TCR immunosequencing, statistical association of individual TCRs with disease status, and machine learning. In a later analysis, previously published TCR beta repertoires from 550 to 750 donors were re-analyzed and high-resolution HLA genotyping was added so that TCR occurrence patterns could be studied. The later analysis used no new phenotypic data to find candidate immune exposures, relying instead on TCR beta sequences and their occurrence across donors. An earlier analysis of approximately 500 of the donors applied high-throughput TCR beta sequencing to assess whether each TCR beta V gene segment acted as functional or pseudogenic. Donor age, sex, ethnicity and CMV serostatus were compiled alongside the repertoire data. A later genetic analysis took genome-wide SNP genotypes for about 65% of the 666 donors and used that subset as a discovery cohort. All discovery cohort repertoires had been generated using a single sequencing platform. HLA typing covered class I and class II loci at four-digit resolution. Typing coverage varied by locus: about 629-630 donors for A, B, C, DRB1 and DQB1; roughly 510 for DQA1; about 600 for DPA1; 400 to 480 for DPB1. Four to six DR-DQ haplotypes were handled as single units for association and clustering, since linkage in the cohort was strong. On average, 235,054 unique TCR beta nucleotide sequences were sequenced per donor among fewer than 500 genotyped donors of the cohort, with roughly 20% of those sequences being non-productive.

Broader findings and caveats from the paper: Some IMGT-functional V segments, including TRBV6-2 and TRBV6-3, could not be told apart with the 87-base-pair reads, so those segments were excluded. A later analysis found that HLA-associated TCR beta chains were more clonally expanded and had lower generation probabilities than equally common non-associated chains. A later analysis associated 17,000 or so TCR beta sequences with specific HLA alleles at a false discovery rate of 0.05. Most TCR sequences were seen in very few donors, while some public TCRs were found in many individuals. In a later analysis, most CMV-associated TCR beta chains were found to appear HLA-restricted, with HLA associations seemingly driven largely by CMV exposure. According to a later analysis, parvovirus B19, influenza, CMV and Epstein-Barr virus appeared linked to several top co-occurrence clusters. The classifier was reported to diagnose cytomegalovirus status with high specificity and sensitivity in both the original and validation cohorts. Because counts were too low, seventeen rarely observed V segments, including chromosome 9 orphons, were left out of the earlier analysis of 587 of the donors. In this cohort, only TCR beta chains were sequenced, and detectable features were limited by the absence of alpha or paired-chain data. Sequencing depth was assumed to be roughly uniform across donors in the presence/absence analyses, though that assumption may not hold. When HLA alleles, especially DR and DQ, strongly co-occurred, TCR associations were difficult to assign to individual alleles. An association between a missense DCLRE1C variant and V-gene and J-gene trimming of TCR beta chains was found in a later genetic analysis and replicated in an independent cohort. Compared with the roughly 700-donor mean, donors in an Asian-associated ancestry cluster had fewer N-insertions in productive TCRs, according to a later genetic analysis. The only immune exposure information available for the cohort was CMV serostatus. According to a later analysis, TCR association rates differed among HLA loci, with DRB1 alleles showing the most associated TCRs and HLA-C alleles showing the fewest. Linkage disequilibrium might explain the correlated functional status among segregating V segments, but an unknown experimental factor could not be ruled out. A total of around 150 TCR beta chains were listed by the study as associated with cytomegalovirus. A cluster of highly shared sequence variants was judged likely to represent a technical artifact of the sequencing pipeline. The authors suggested that the approach could potentially be generalized to other disease states and immunological phenotypes. Broadly in line with IMGT annotations, most TCR beta V segments showed up in productive rearrangements about 87% or about 30% of the time in an earlier analysis of 450 to 750 of the donors. In vitro tests confirmed that a few of the cytomegalovirus-associated TCR beta chains recognize cytomegalovirus antigens. HLA typing was unavailable for some donors at each locus, so association tests used only the typed subset. A further reported finding was that TCR beta sequences accurately predicted the HLA-A and HLA-B alleles for most subjects in the first cohort.

The library relied on the immunoSEQ multiplex PCR assay. For the multiplex PCR, a mixture combining 60 forward primers for TCR Vbeta segments and 13 reverse primers for TCR Jbeta segments was used. Amplification of the CDR3 region of rearranged TCR beta genes was performed with a multiplex PCR assay on genomic DNA. Amplified TCR beta libraries were sequenced as 87-base-pair reads on the Illumina HiSeq System. Concerning the study's data processing: In a later analysis, tens of millions of unique TCR beta chains were counted across the roughly 670 repertoires, and roughly 9.9 million of these chains were shared by at least two donors. Raw reads were error-corrected and collapsed into unique sequences by a nearest-neighbor algorithm in which closely related sequences were merged to remove PCR and sequencing errors. To assign V, D and J gene segments, CDR3 sequences were aligned to IMGT reference sequences. Each retained sequence needed at least a six-nucleotide match to both a V gene segment and a J gene segment. Rearrangements were classified as productive when the CDR3 lacked stop codons and remained in frame with V and J, and all other rearrangements were classified as non-productive. Following IMGT convention, CDR3 was defined as the stretch from the second conserved V-encoded cysteine to the conserved J-encoded phenylalanine. In an earlier analysis of approximately 590 of the donors, sequences lacking an unambiguous match to a single V gene segment were excluded. In an earlier analysis of approximately 560 of the donors, a V segment was called functional when productive rearrangements were above 56.7%, and segregating when the standard deviation between donors exceeded 5%. A statistical classification framework was developed to diagnose cytomegalovirus status using the catalog of TCR beta chain sequences. V and J gene assignment, in a later analysis, came from comparing TCR nucleotide sequences with IMGT/GENE-DB human TR gene sequences. A later analysis assigned CDR3 sequences and most-parsimonious VDJ recombination scenarios with the TCRdist pipeline. In a later analysis, each TCR beta chain was defined by its CDR3 amino acid sequence together with its V-gene family, and reads lacking a unique V-gene family were excluded. In a later analysis, around 600 highly shared, low-generation-probability nucleotide sequences were removed to address suspected cross-contamination and a sequencing artifact. In a later analysis, a clonal expansion index was calculated for each public chain from normalized within-repertoire ranks of inferred template counts. In a later analysis, generation probabilities were computed with a VDJ recombination model fitted to out-of-frame rearrangements, and the resulting probabilities were checked against IGoR. A later analysis scored TCR-TCR, TCR-HLA and TCR-CMV co-occurrence with hypergeometric tests, applying a repertoire-size bias correction to TCR pairs. A later analysis estimated false discovery rates by permuting HLA or CMV assignments 20 times. In a later analysis, co-occurring TCRs were grouped using DBSCAN, with TCRdist sequence similarity added in when clustering inside HLA-allele-positive subsets. For co-occurrence clustering, repertoires with fewer than 30,000 or more than 120,000 public chains were excluded, along with roughly 5 repertoires with anomalous nucleotide sharing. The table was pulled from immuneACCESS by TCRdb, which kept in-frame rearrangements only. Such tables lose some clones; where checked, under half of the loss comes from unresolved V genes, and the rest has no known cause. The DNA was the basis for D and trimming; V, J and clone size are from that table. For this sample there are more than 85,000 clones; over 80% appear just once. The top ten hold 2% to 3% of the sample.

The cohort was made up of about 610 healthy bone marrow donors. Cohort members were all nominally healthy when sampled, although unrecorded immune exposures were likely present. The donor tested CMV seronegative, placing the donor among the 300 to 400 seronegative members of the cohort. A peripheral blood sample was provided by each donor, and peripheral blood mononuclear cells were used for TCR beta sequencing. The Qiagen DNeasy Blood Extraction Kit was used to extract genomic DNA from the blood cell samples. V is cut by 8 bases and J by 0 bases, and the space between the germline ends is 18 bases. The CDR3 measures 16 amino acids from cysteine to phenylalanine. The read is trimmed to its CDR3 DNA, 48 bases read in frame from base 1. Looking up the germline V gene (reference sequence) yields CDR1 PRHDT and CDR2 FYEKMQ. Of note for this clone: The clone's antigen remains unknown. No clone much larger than this one lies a single base away; base qualities are absent.

The rearranged chain carries TRBV13 and TRBJ2-3; TRBD1 might be the D gene, on 6 matching bases. Sequenced: PBMCs. The receptor was isolated from a man aged 40-55 years in good health and CMV-seronegative. In nucleotide form, the sequence is TGTGCCAGCCGCCCCCACCCAGGGGCCAGCACAGATACGCAGTATTTT. This yields the protein CASRPHPGASTDTQYF.